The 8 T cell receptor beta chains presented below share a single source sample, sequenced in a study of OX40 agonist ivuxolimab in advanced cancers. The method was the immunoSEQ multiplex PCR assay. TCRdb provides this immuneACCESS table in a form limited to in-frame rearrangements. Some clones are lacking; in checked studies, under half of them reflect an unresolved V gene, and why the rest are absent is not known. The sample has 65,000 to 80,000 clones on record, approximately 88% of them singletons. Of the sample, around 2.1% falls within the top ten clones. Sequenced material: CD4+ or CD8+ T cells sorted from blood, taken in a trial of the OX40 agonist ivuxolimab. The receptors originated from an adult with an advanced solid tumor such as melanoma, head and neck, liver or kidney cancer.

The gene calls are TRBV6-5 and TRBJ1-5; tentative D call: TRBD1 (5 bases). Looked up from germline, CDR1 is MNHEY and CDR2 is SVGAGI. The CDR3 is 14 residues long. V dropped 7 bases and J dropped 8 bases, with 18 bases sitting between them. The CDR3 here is CASTKGYGGEPQHF. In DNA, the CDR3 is TGTGCCAGCACCAAAGGGTATGGGGGTGAGCCCCAGCATTTT.

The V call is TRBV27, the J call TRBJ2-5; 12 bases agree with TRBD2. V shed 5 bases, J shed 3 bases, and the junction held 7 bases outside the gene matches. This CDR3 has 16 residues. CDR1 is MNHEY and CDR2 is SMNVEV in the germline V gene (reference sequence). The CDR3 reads CASSRGLAGYKETQYF. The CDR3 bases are TGTGCCAGCAGTAGAGGACTAGCGGGGTACAAAGAGACCCAGTACTTC.

CDR3 protein: CASRPGTSATNEKLFF. In DNA form, the CDR3 reads TGTGCCAGCAGACCCGGGACAAGTGCAACTAATGAAAAACTGTTTTTT. The chain carries TRBV7-9 and TRBJ1-4, with D perhaps matching TRBD1 (6 bases). This CDR3 is 16 amino acids long. V was shortened by 6 bases and J by 0 bases, with 14 bases between the two germline ends. CDR1 is SEHNR and CDR2 is FQNEAQ in the germline V gene (reference sequence).

The CDR3 nucleotides are TGTGCCAGCAGCTCGACTAGCGGGGGGGCGTACATTCAGTACTTC. Its protein is CASSSTSGGAYIQYF. This chain uses TRBV7-2 with TRBJ2-4, with TRBD2 matching over 14 bases. Germline trimming cut 4 bases from V and 8 bases from J; bases unmatched to any gene: 4. CDR1 SGHTA and CDR2 FQGNSA come from the germline V gene. This CDR3 is built from 15 residues.

CDR3 DNA sequence: TGTGCCAGCAGCTTAGATGGACTAGCGGTTAGCTCCTACAATGAGCAGTTCTTC. Protein product: CASSLDGLAVSSYNEQFF. The chain combines TRBV13 with TRBJ2-1, with TRBD2 identical over 10 bases. There are 18 residues in the CDR3. Trimming at V came to 1 base and at J to 0 bases, leaving 6 bases not matched to a gene. The V gene's germline CDR1 is PRHDT and CDR2 FYEKMQ (reference sequence). The entire variable domain, with the rest obtained from reference TRBV13 and TRBJ2-1, is as follows: AAGVIQSPRHLIKEKRETATLKCYPIPRHDTVYWYQQGPGQDPQFLISFYEKMQSDKGSIPDRFSAQQFSDYHSELNMSSLELGDSALYFCASSLDGLAVSSYNEQFFGPGTRLTVL.

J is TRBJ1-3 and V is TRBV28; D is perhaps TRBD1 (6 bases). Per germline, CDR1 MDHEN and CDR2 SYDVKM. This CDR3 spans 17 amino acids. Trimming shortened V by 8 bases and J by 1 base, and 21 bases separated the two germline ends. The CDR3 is CASGGGRSPSSGNTIYF. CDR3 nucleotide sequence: TGTGCCAGCGGCGGGGGCAGGTCCCCTTCTTCTGGAAACACCATATATTTT.

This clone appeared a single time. The CDR3 sequence is CASSPQRGDGYTF. As DNA, the CDR3 is TGTGCCAGCTCACCACAGAGGGGCGATGGCTACACCTTC. V usage is TRBV18 and J usage is TRBJ1-2; D is perhaps TRBD1 (5 bases). The CDR3 runs to 13 residues. Germline V CDR1 and CDR2: KGHSH, LQKENI. The V gene lost 1 base and the J gene lost 6 bases, with 9 bases spanning the gap. Full variable domain (remainder filled in from reference TRBV18 and TRBJ1-2): NAGVMQNPRHLVRRRGQEARLRCSPMKGHSHVYWYRQLPEEGLKFMVYLQKENIIDESGMPKERFSAEFPKEGPSILRIQQVVRGDSAAYFCASSPQRGDGYTFGSGTRLTVV.

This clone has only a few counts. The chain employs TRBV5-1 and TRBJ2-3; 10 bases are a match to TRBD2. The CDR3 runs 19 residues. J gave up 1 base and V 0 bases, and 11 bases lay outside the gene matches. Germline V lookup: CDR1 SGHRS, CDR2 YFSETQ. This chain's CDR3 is CASSLVPLQGTSGTDTQYF. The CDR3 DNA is TGCGCCAGCAGCTTGGTCCCGCTTCAAGGGACTAGCGGCACAGATACGCAGTATTTT. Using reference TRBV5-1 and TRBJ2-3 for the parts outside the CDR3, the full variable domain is KAGVTQTPRYLIKTRGQQVTLSCSPISGHRSVSWYQQTPGQGLQFLFEYFSETQRNKGNFPGRFSGRQFSNSRSEMNVSTLELGDSALYLCASSLVPLQGTSGTDTQYFGPGTRLTVL.